This record looks at one T cell receptor (beta chain) sequence and its context. Its specificity is unknown. This entry is derived from a study of OX40 agonist ivuxolimab in advanced cancers. Whole-study context: Earlier anti-PD-1, anti-PD-L1 or anti-CTLA-4 therapy was permitted; about 44% had received some. Partial responses, seen in three patients, involved one hepatocellular carcinoma and two cutaneous melanomas.

Study conclusions and caveats: Compared with CD4+, CD8+ T cells on average had more expanded clones. There was clonal expansion of CD4+ and CD8+ blood T cells by week 6 at 0.1 to 3.0 mg/kg.

The assay was immunoSEQ multiplex PCR, and TCRdb's table has in-frame clones only and misses some. The table lists tens of thousands of clones, over 75% of them singletons. The germline gives CDR1 SGHNT, CDR2 YENEEA. The CDR3 consists of 14 residues. Trimming took off 5 bases at V and 0 bases at J, with 8 bases between the two ends. This clonotype was obtained from an adult with an advanced solid tumor such as melanoma, head and neck, liver or kidney cancer. The sample here was CD4+ or CD8+ T cells sorted from blood, taken in a trial of the OX40 agonist ivuxolimab. The chain couples TRBV11-3 to TRBJ2-1; D unclear. Here the CDR3 DNA reads TGTGCCAGCAGCCCCCTTCTCTCCTACAATGAGCAGTTCTTC. It encodes CASSPLLSYNEQFF.